Below, 12 T cell receptor beta chains from the same sample are listed, as sequenced in a study of blood T cells in healthy people across ages. A second PCR of about 7 to 12 cycles used a sample-barcoded 5' primer and a J-beta primer mix. TCRdb redid the calling of the 5' RACE reads with MiXCR, one entry per CDR3 protein. The repertoire holds roughly 1,500,000 distinct CDR3 sequences, roughly 32% seen once, with around 11% in the top ten. The sample was blood. The receptors were sampled from a woman aged 25 to 39 in good health.

This clonotype was recorded a few times. This chain connects TRBV2 to TRBJ2-1, with unresolved D. The CDR3 totals 10 residues. Trimming left V 2 bases short and J 9 bases short, with 2 bases between. CDR1 SNHLY and CDR2 FYNNEI come from the germline V gene. CDR3 coding DNA: TGTGCCAGCAGTGAATTTGAGCAGTTCTTC. Its translation: CASSEFEQFF.

The J gene is TRBJ2-5, the V gene TRBV3-1; 9 nucleotides match TRBD2. The DNA end favors TRBJ2-7, so the J call may be wrong. The germline gives CDR1 LGHDT, CDR2 YNNKEL (reference sequence). The CDR3 extends over 14 amino acids. CDR3 amino acids: CASSLLAGPGEQYF. The CDR3 coding sequence is TGTGCCAGCAGCCTCCTAGCGGGACCCGGCGAGCAGTACTTC.

The genes are TRBV10-1 and TRBJ2-2; D gene unclear. Trimming removed 4 bases at V and 5 bases at J, with 11 bases between. The CDR3 has 14 residues. Germline V gene sequence: CDR1 WNHNN, CDR2 SYGVQD (reference sequence). The CDR3 DNA reads TGCGCCAGCAGTGGATCTATTGTGACCGGGGAGCTGTTTTTT. This encodes CASSGSIVTGELFF.

This clonotype was picked up a small number of times. V is TRBV20-1 and J is TRBJ1-1, with a tentative D call TRBD1 (5 bases). The CDR3 runs 11 residues. V was pared by 2 bases and J by 10 bases, with 11 bases between. Germline CDR1 and CDR2: DFQATT and SNEGSKA (reference sequence). The CDR3 bases are TGCAGTGCTAGAATGGGACTGGGAGCTTTCTTT. It specifies CSARMGLGAFF.

This clonotype was observed once. The chain couples TRBV27 to TRBJ2-1; D possibly corresponds to TRBD2 (6 bases). Germline CDR1 and CDR2: MNHEY and SMNVEV (reference sequence). The germline V and J ends were trimmed by 1 base and 5 bases, with 12 bases remaining between them. The CDR3 runs to 15 residues. This CDR3 is CASSLFGSVDNEQFF. DNA of the CDR3: TGTGCCAGCAGTTTATTCGGGAGCGTCGACAATGAGCAGTTCTTC.

As to this clonotype: A clone one base away is much larger, so this may be a read error. The CDR3 loop is CAIRIAREDEQFF. The CDR3 bases are TGTGCCATCAGGATAGCGAGAGAGGATGAGCAGTTCTTC. The chain links TRBV10-3 to TRBJ2-1; D might be TRBD2 (5 bases). The CDR3 spans 13 residues. Germline CDR1 is ENHRY and CDR2 is SYGVKD. The germline V and J ends were trimmed by 6 bases and 8 bases, with 14 bases remaining between them.

Notes on this clonotype: The junction departs from the called germline gene at one end, perhaps through a read error. The CDR3 bases are TGTAGTGCGAGGGCCACGGACGGGCAAGAGACCCAGTACTTC. Amino acid sequence: CSARATDGQETQYF. The V call is TRBV20-1, the J call TRBJ2-5; TRBD2 might be the D (5 bases). CDR3 length equals 14 residues. Germline CDR1 DFQATT, CDR2 SNEGSKA (reference sequence).

This clonotype was counted a few times. The chain joins TRBV5-5 to TRBJ2-5; possibly TRBD2 for D (5 bases). The germline V and J ends were trimmed by 3 bases and 5 bases, with 17 bases remaining between them. The V gene's germline CDR1 is SGHKS and CDR2 YYEKEE (reference sequence). This CDR3 contains 15 residues. The CDR3 region is CASSSPREVAETQYF. CDR3 coding DNA: TGTGCCAGCAGCTCTCCACGGGAAGTAGCGGAGACCCAGTACTTC.

This clonotype was seen a few times. The chain employs TRBV20-1 and TRBJ2-5; 7 nucleotides align to TRBD2. The germline V gene encodes CDR1 DFQATT and CDR2 SNEGSKA (reference sequence). The CDR3 has 13 residues. V lost 6 bases and J lost 2; bases outside the gene matches: 6. The CDR3 sequence: CSAQELAQETQYF. CDR3 nucleotide sequence: TGCAGTGCCCAAGAACTAGCGCAAGAGACCCAGTACTTC.

CDR3 in amino acids: CASTLIGTYNEQFF. The CDR3 bases are TGTGCCAGCACCCTCATAGGGACCTACAATGAGCAGTTCTTC. The V call is TRBV28, the J call TRBJ2-1; D is ambiguous. Germline V CDR1 and CDR2: MDHEN, SYDVKM. Between the trimmed V and J ends, which lost 7 bases and 2 bases, there was a span of 12 bases. The CDR3 loop spans 14 amino acids.

This rearrangement joins TRBV7-8 to TRBJ2-1; 8 bases map to TRBD2. CDR1 is SGHVS, CDR2 FQNEAQ, per germline. This CDR3 spans 17 amino acids. V shed 3 bases and J 0 bases; nucleotides not matched to a gene: 7. The CDR3 DNA follows: TGTGCCAGCAGCTTTCCTCTAGCGGGTAACTCCTACAATGAGCAGTTCTTC. The encoded protein is CASSFPLAGNSYNEQFF.

The chain joins TRBV7-9 to TRBJ2-1, with unresolved D. The CDR3 extends over 17 amino acids. V lost 5 bases and J lost 5, with 22 bases in between. The germline gives CDR1 SEHNR, CDR2 FQNEAQ (reference sequence). CDR3 amino acids: CASSPKYSRKSDNEQFF. The CDR3 nucleotides read TGTGCCAGCAGCCCGAAGTACTCCCGTAAATCTGACAATGAGCAGTTCTTC.